This T cell receptor beta chain was identified during a study of blood T cell repertoires in COVID-19. Background on the study: Sample material is recorded as cDNA or gDNA derived from T cells, B-cell-depleted T cells, or PBMCs.

Germline V gives CDR1 SNHLY, CDR2 FYNNEI. The CDR3 contains 12 residues. V was clipped by 6 bases and J by 7 bases, with 10 bases between them. Produced via immunoSEQ multiplex PCR; TCRdb's table is partial and in-frame only. The table has about 90,000 clones, roughly 77% seen once. This receptor was taken from a human donor in a cohort sampled during active COVID-19. The sequenced sample was peripheral blood. This chain links TRBV2 with TRBJ1-5; D is possibly TRBD1 (6 bases). In DNA, the CDR3 is TGTGCCAGCAGGGATACAGGGCAGCCCCAGCATTTT. This sequence encodes CASRDTGQPQHF.